The 30 T cell receptor beta chains reported below all come from one sample, sequenced in a study of blood T cell repertoires in COVID-19. The table came from immunoSEQ multiplex PCR; TCRdb's copy has only in-frame clones and leaves some out. The sample lists around 260,000 clones, just over 90% occurring once. Specimen: peripheral blood. The receptors were gathered from a woman aged 25 to 45 with COVID-19, enrolled during active disease.

The V and J genes are TRBV27 and TRBJ2-1; a possible D gene is TRBD2 (6 bases). V was shortened by 6 bases and J by 9 bases, with 24 bases between the two germline ends. Per the germline V gene, CDR1 is MNHEY and CDR2 is SMNVEV (reference sequence). The length of the CDR3 is 16 residues. DNA for the CDR3: TGTGCCAGCAGCCCCCTCAGTGGGCGGGGCAAGGGTGAGCAGTTCTTC. Translation: CASSPLSGRGKGEQFF.

The chain joins TRBV29-1 to TRBJ2-3; 9 bases fit TRBD2. Germline CDR1 reads SQVTM; CDR2 reads ANQGSEA. The CDR3 runs 14 residues. V lost 5 bases to trimming and J lost 0 bases; unmatched junction nucleotides: 3. The chain's CDR3 is CSVLAGTSTDTQYF. The CDR3 nucleotides are TGCAGCGTTCTAGCGGGGACTAGCACAGATACGCAGTATTTT.

V is TRBV7-9 and J is TRBJ2-1, with 10 bases lining up with TRBD2. J lost 5 bases, V lost 5 bases, and 9 bases had no gene match. The CDR3 is made up of 16 amino acids. From germline, CDR1 is SEHNR and CDR2 FQNEAQ (reference sequence). This CDR3 is CASSPRGLATNNEQFF. CDR3 DNA: TGTGCCAGCAGCCCAAGGGGACTAGCGACAAACAATGAGCAGTTCTTC. The whole variable domain, remainder taken from reference TRBV7-9 and TRBJ2-1, is DTGVSQNPRHKITKRGQNVTFRCDPISEHNRLYWYRQTLGQGPEFLTYFQNEAQLEKSRLLSDRFSAERPKGSFSTLEIQRTEQGDSAMYLCASSPRGLATNNEQFFGPGTRLTVL.

V usage is TRBV5-1 and J usage is TRBJ2-2; 7 bases map to TRBD2. CDR3 length: 16 residues. Germline CDR1 SGHRS, CDR2 YFSETQ. V gave up 4 bases and J gave up 5 bases; unmatched junction bases: 11. The CDR3 DNA follows: TGCGCCAGCAGCCCGAGGGGCGGGAGTCGAACCGGGGAGCTGTTTTTT. The encoded protein is CASSPRGGSRTGELFF.

This rearrangement joins TRBV10-3 to TRBJ2-6; unclear D gene. This CDR3 comprises 13 residues. CDR1 is ENHRY, CDR2 SYGVKD, per germline. The V end was cut by 7 bases, the J end by 1 base, with 5 bases between. The CDR3 sequence: CAITESGANVLTF. CDR3 DNA sequence: TGTGCCATCACCGAGTCTGGGGCCAACGTCCTGACTTTC.

This clone appeared a single time. The rearrangement links TRBV19 to TRBJ1-2; the match to TRBD1 covers 7 bases. Trimming took 5 bases from V and 1 from J; bases not matched to a gene: 7. Germline CDR1 and CDR2: LNHDA and SQIVND (reference sequence). This CDR3 contains 15 residues. CDR3 amino acids: CASSAGTAFNYGYTF. CDR3 nucleotides: TGTGCCAGTAGTGCCGGGACAGCCTTTAACTATGGCTACACCTTC.

This rearrangement joins TRBV11-2 to TRBJ1-3; 11 positions match TRBD1. Germline V gives CDR1 SGHAT, CDR2 FQNNGV. V was clipped by 6 bases and J by 11 bases; unmatched bases: 9. The CDR3 runs to 14 residues. CDR3 loop: CASRTGTGGMAIYF. The CDR3 DNA reads TGTGCCAGCAGGACCGGGACAGGGGGGATGGCCATATATTTT.

The rearrangement links TRBV27 to TRBJ1-6, with 8 positions matching TRBD1. CDR1 and CDR2 from the germline V gene are MNHEY and SMNVEV (reference sequence). V lost 3 bases, J lost 1 base, and 14 bases stayed unmatched. There are 20 residues in the CDR3. CDR3 nucleotides: TGTGCCAGCAGTTTTTTGGTCGCAGGGGGCGCGGGTTCCTATAATTCACCCCTCCACTTT. Translation: CASSFLVAGGAGSYNSPLHF.

V is TRBV15 and J is TRBJ2-2, with a possible D match to TRBD2 (5 bases). The length of the CDR3 is 16 residues. The V and J ends lost 5 bases and 3 bases respectively, with 16 bases between them. CDR1 and CDR2 from the germline V gene are LNHNV and YYDKDF (reference sequence). CDR3 sequence (DNA): TGTGCCACCAGCTCGGGGAGCTGGACTCACACCGGGGAGCTGTTTTTT. Its translation is CATSSGSWTHTGELFF. Full variable domain (remainder filled in from reference TRBV15 and TRBJ2-2): DAMVIQNPRYQVTQFGKPVTLSCSQTLNHNVMYWYQQKSSQAPKLLFHYYDKDFNNEADTPDNFQSRRPNTSFCFLDIRSPGLGDTAMYLCATSSGSWTHTGELFFGEGSRLTVL.

The genes are TRBV2 and TRBJ1-4, with 9 nucleotides matching TRBD1. The germline V gene has CDR1 SNHLY and CDR2 FYNNEI. This CDR3 has 15 residues. The V segment lost 6 bases and the J segment 1 base; nucleotides outside the gene matches: 3. The CDR3 bases are TGTGCCAGCAGGGAGACAGGGGGAACTAATGAAAAACTGTTTTTT. The encoded protein is CASRETGGTNEKLFF.

V and J are TRBV5-8 and TRBJ2-3, with 7 bases fitting TRBD2. With V trimmed by 0 bases and J by 5 bases, 9 bases remained unmatched. This CDR3 has 16 amino acids. Per germline, CDR1 SGHTS and CDR2 YDEGEE. CDR3 nucleotide sequence: TGTGCCAGCAGCTTGGTACGAGCGGGAATAAAAGATACGCAGTATTTT. Translating gives CASSLVRAGIKDTQYF.

This chain joins TRBV12-5 and TRBJ1-2; D unclear. V was shortened by 5 bases and J by 7 bases, with 14 bases between the two germline ends. CDR1 and CDR2 from the germline V gene are LGHNT and FRNRAP. This CDR3 has 13 amino acids. The CDR3: CASGPLWEGGYTF. DNA for the CDR3: TGTGCTAGTGGTCCCTTGTGGGAGGGTGGCTACACCTTC.

This chain uses TRBV5-4 with TRBJ2-7, with 7 positions matching TRBD2. CDR1 is SGHNT and CDR2 is YYREEE in the germline V gene (reference sequence). Losses at the gene ends were 0 bases for V and 5 bases for J; bases not matched to a gene: 5. CDR3 length equals 14 residues. CDR3 DNA: TGTGCCAGCAGCTTGGTGTACCGGGGGGACGAGCAGTACTTC. Its protein product is CASSLVYRGDEQYF.

V gene TRBV6-2 or TRBV6-3 combines with J gene TRBJ2-5; TRBD1 matches 7 bases. Looked up from germline, CDR1 is MNHEY and CDR2 is SVGEGT. J was trimmed by 6 bases and V by 5 bases; bases with no gene match: 9. The CDR3 covers 14 residues. The CDR3 sequence is CASSLTGAGKTQYF. CDR3 coding DNA: TGTGCCAGCAGTCTTACAGGGGCCGGGAAGACCCAGTACTTC.

This sequence joins TRBV2 and TRBJ1-1; 7 nucleotides agree with TRBD1. Germline-derived CDR1 and CDR2 are SNHLY and FYNNEI. CDR3 length equals 15 residues. After removal of 7 bases from V and 6 bases from J, the junction contained 14 bases not matched to a gene. CDR3 region: CASTPVGTESAEAFF. The CDR3 region has the DNA TGTGCCAGCACCCCTGTAGGGACAGAGTCGGCTGAAGCTTTCTTT. Full variable domain (outside the CDR3, taken from reference TRBV2 and TRBJ1-1): EPEVTQTPSHQVTQMGQEVILRCVPISNHLYFYWYRQILGQKVEFLVSFYNNEISEKSEIFDDQFSVERPDGSNFTLKIRSTKLEDSAMYFCASTPVGTESAEAFFGQGTRLTVV.

The gene calls are TRBV3-1 (or the pseudogene TRBV3-2) and TRBJ1-1, with a weak D call TRBD1 (6 bases). The germline gives CDR1 LGHDT, CDR2 YNNKEL (reference sequence). V lost 5 bases to trimming and J lost 7 bases, with 11 bases between them. This CDR3 spans 12 amino acids. In DNA form, the CDR3 reads TGTGCCAGCAGCTATGGACAGCGTGAAGCTTTCTTT. This translates into CASSYGQREAFF.

This chain connects TRBV6-1 to TRBJ2-3; TRBD2 matches 11 bases. With 1 base clipped from V and 3 bases from J, the junction kept 0 bases outside the gene matches. From germline, CDR1 is MNHNS and CDR2 SASEGT. The CDR3 is made up of 15 amino acids. CDR3 DNA sequence: TGTGCCAGCAGTGAAGGACTAGCGGGGACAGATACGCAGTATTTT. It yields the protein CASSEGLAGTDTQYF.

The V gene is TRBV3-1 (or the pseudogene TRBV3-2), the J gene TRBJ1-1; the D gene is possibly TRBD1 (5 bases). Trimming stripped 4 bases from V and 5 bases from J, with 11 bases between. Germline V gene data show CDR1 as LGHDT and CDR2 as YNNKEL (reference sequence). The CDR3 sequence is 13 residues long. The DNA of the CDR3 is TGTGCCAGCAGCCGCACAGGTTCGACTGAAGCTTTCTTT. It translates to CASSRTGSTEAFF.

This chain connects TRBV7-8 to TRBJ2-1; 8 bases match TRBD2. The trim removed 8 bases at V and 6 bases at J, leaving 9 bases unmatched. The CDR3 consists of 14 residues. Germline values: CDR1 SGHVS, CDR2 FQNEAQ. Here the CDR3 DNA reads TGTGCCAGCTTGAGCGGGAGTGGCTTCAATGAGCAGTTCTTC. It translates to CASLSGSGFNEQFF.

The rearrangement links TRBV5-4 to TRBJ2-1, with D tentatively TRBD2 (6 bases). Germline loops: CDR1 SGHNT, CDR2 YYREEE (reference sequence). V was shortened by 4 bases and J by 8 bases, with 22 bases between the two germline ends. The CDR3 covers 16 residues. This CDR3 reads CASSRPLGSAGHEQFF. CDR3 coding DNA: TGTGCCAGCAGCCGTCCTCTAGGGTCAGCGGGCCATGAGCAGTTCTTC.

The rearrangement joins TRBV27 to TRBJ1-6, with TRBD1 as a possible D gene (5 bases). V lost 4 bases and J lost 10, with 11 bases in between. This CDR3 contains 13 residues. Germline-derived CDR1 and CDR2 are MNHEY and SMNVEV (reference sequence). The CDR3 loop is CASSSFWGSPLHF. The CDR3 nucleotides are TGTGCCAGCAGTTCCTTTTGGGGCTCACCCCTCCACTTT.

CDR3 amino acids: CASSQRDRPSYEQYF. The CDR3 nucleotides are TGTGCCAGCAGCCAAAGGGACAGGCCGTCCTACGAGCAGTACTTC. V and J are TRBV14 and TRBJ2-7; 8 nucleotides line up with TRBD1. The V segment lost 2 bases and the J segment 1 base; nucleotides outside the gene matches: 4. The germline V gene has CDR1 SGHDN and CDR2 FVKESK. This CDR3 has 15 amino acids.

This clone has just a few counts. The genes are TRBV11-1 and TRBJ2-2, with D perhaps matching TRBD2 (5 bases). Germline assignment: CDR1 SGHAT and CDR2 FQDESV (reference sequence). The CDR3 contains 12 residues. Trimming cost V 5 bases and J 7 bases, with 8 bases left between them. CDR3 protein: CASSLGVGELFF. The CDR3 nucleotides are TGTGCCAGCAGCCTCGGGGTCGGGGAGCTGTTTTTT.

The V call is TRBV3-1 (or the pseudogene TRBV3-2), the J call TRBJ2-7, with D perhaps TRBD2 (5 bases). The germline CDR1 and CDR2 sequences are LGHDT and YNNKEL (reference sequence). V dropped 0 bases and J dropped 7 bases, with 10 bases sitting between them. There are 13 residues in the CDR3. The CDR3 DNA reads as TGTGCCAGCAGCCAAGAAACTAGGTGGGAGCAGTACTTC. Translation gives CASSQETRWEQYF.

This sequence joins TRBV28 and TRBJ1-1, with D perhaps TRBD1 (5 bases). Trimming took 8 bases from V and 1 from J, leaving 14 bases between them. Germline V CDR1 and CDR2: MDHEN, SYDVKM. The CDR3 spans 14 residues. CDR3 sequence (DNA): TGTGCCAGCCGATCAGGGCTCGGGAACACTGAAGCTTTCTTT. It encodes CASRSGLGNTEAFF.

The V and J genes are TRBV14 and TRBJ2-3, with D perhaps TRBD2 (5 bases). Germline V gene lookup returns CDR1 SGHDN and CDR2 FVKESK. CDR3 length: 16 residues. V lost 2 bases and J 3 bases, leaving 15 bases between the germline ends. In DNA form, the CDR3 reads TGTGCCAGCAGCCAATCCGGAGGATTTATAACAGATACGCAGTATTTT. Translating it yields CASSQSGGFITDTQYF.

The V call is TRBV28, the J call TRBJ1-5, with a weak D call TRBD1 (6 bases). The CDR3 covers 16 residues. Germline V gives CDR1 MDHEN, CDR2 SYDVKM. V was shortened by 7 bases and J by 4 bases, with 20 bases between the two germline ends. The CDR3 region has the DNA TGTGCCAGCACGACCCGCCAGGGGTCCCCTAATCAGCCCCAGCATTTT. It translates to CASTTRQGSPNQPQHF.

The gene calls are TRBV19 and TRBJ1-2, with 10 bases identical to TRBD1. CDR3 length: 12 amino acids. Germline V gives CDR1 LNHDA, CDR2 SQIVND (reference sequence). The V and J ends lost 7 bases and 6 bases, in that order; junction bases with no gene match: 2. CDR3 sequence: CASMGTGDGYTF. The CDR3 DNA reads TGTGCCAGTATGGGGACAGGGGATGGCTACACCTTC.

This clone came up a few times. The chain couples TRBV30 to TRBJ2-2; 13 bases map to TRBD2. The germline V gene has CDR1 GTSNPN and CDR2 SVGIG (reference sequence). V was clipped by 0 bases and J by 5 bases; unmatched bases: 9. The CDR3 sequence is 18 residues long. The CDR3 loop reads CAWSVPGLAGVGTGELFF. The CDR3 nucleotides read TGTGCCTGGAGTGTACCCGGACTAGCGGGAGTAGGGACCGGGGAGCTGTTTTTT.

The rearrangement uses TRBV9 and TRBJ2-1, with 12 bases identical to TRBD2. CDR1 and CDR2 from the germline V gene are SGDLS and YYNGEE. The CDR3 loop spans 16 amino acids. With 6 bases clipped from V and 6 bases from J, the junction kept 10 bases outside the gene matches. Here the CDR3 DNA reads TGTGCCAGCACCCTAGCGGGAGGGCCCTGGGGCAATGAGCAGTTCTTC. It codes for CASTLAGGPWGNEQFF.